This T cell receptor beta chain derives from a study of T-cell reconstitution after alpha-beta-depleted transplantation in children (dated by TCRdb to the mid-2010s). With respect to the entire study: The study quantitatively tracked T-cell immune reconstitution after TCRalphabeta/CD19-depleted allogeneic hematopoietic cell transplantation in children using TCR repertoire profiling. Overall results and qualifications from the work: About two months after transplant, the apparently early recovery of alphabetaT-cell counts reportedly depended on just several hundred clones that had expanded rapidly and came from non-depleted graft cells. In some patients, high TCRbeta diversity at day 60 was attributed to recipient T cells and intrathymic progenitors that had survived conditioning. Hyperexpanded clone frequencies declined over subsequent months; after one year, T-cell counts and TCRbeta diversity were mostly attributed to newly produced T cells.

The CDR3 runs 17 amino acids, cysteine and phenylalanine included. Just CDR3 DNA is preserved here, 51 bases in frame from base 1. Between the V and J ends, shortened by 0 bases and 0 bases respectively, the junction contains 13 bases. The germline V gene encodes CDR1 LGHNA and CDR2 YSLEER. The treatment or condition label here, explained by the study, means: allogeneic hematopoietic cell transplantation with graft depleted of TCRalphabeta T cells and CD19 B cells. The children who served as transplant recipients had been given grafts of TCRalphabeta/CD19-depleted allogeneic hematopoietic cells. In its sample, this clonotype was seen a few times. The antigen it binds to is not known. Base quality data are lacking; no much larger clone is found one base away. Libraries came from PCR. Instrument used: Illumina HiSeq 2500. To normalize quantification of the TCRbeta repertoire, the TCR libraries were built with molecular barcoding that relied on unique molecular identifiers. Using fastp trimming at Q25 and MiXCR clonotype assembly, TCRdb reanalyzed the public sequencing data and kept in-frame beta chains. Rows with one shared CDR3 protein collapse into an entry with the most common genes and DNA. The sample table records approximately 1,000,000 distinct CDR3 sequences; under 30% of these occur just once. The top ten clones comprise roughly 27% of the sample.

The specimen was PBMCs, mostly from graft donor cells, collected 360 days after TCRalphabeta/CD19-depleted stem cell transplant. Recombination connected TRBV4-3 to TRBJ2-3; the D gene is not confidently resolved. This sequence originates from a boy in the first two years of life who had a stem cell transplant for SCID, so the T cells may come from the graft donor. Read as DNA, the sequence is TGCGCCAGCAGCCAAGAGGCTGGACCCATGAGCACAGATACGCAGTATTTT. Its protein reads: CASSQEAGPMSTDTQYF.